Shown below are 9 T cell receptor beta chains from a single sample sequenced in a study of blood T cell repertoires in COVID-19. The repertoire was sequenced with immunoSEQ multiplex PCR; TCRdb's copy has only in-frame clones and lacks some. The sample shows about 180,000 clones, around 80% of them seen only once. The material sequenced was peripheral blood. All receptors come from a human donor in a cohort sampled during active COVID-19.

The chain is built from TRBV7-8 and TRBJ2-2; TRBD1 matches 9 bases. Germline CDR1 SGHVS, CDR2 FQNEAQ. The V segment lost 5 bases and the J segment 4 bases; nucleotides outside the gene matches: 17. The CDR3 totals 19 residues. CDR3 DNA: TGTGCCAGCAGCCTCTCGAGCAAATCAGGACAGGGGCGCACCGGGGAGCTGTTTTTT. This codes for CASSLSSKSGQGRTGELFF.

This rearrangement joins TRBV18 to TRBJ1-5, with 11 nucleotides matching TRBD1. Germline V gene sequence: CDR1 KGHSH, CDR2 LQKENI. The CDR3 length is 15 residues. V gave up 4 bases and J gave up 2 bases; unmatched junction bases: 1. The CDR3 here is CASSQGQGGNQPQHF. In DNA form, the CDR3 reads TGTGCCAGCTCACAGGGACAGGGGGGCAATCAGCCCCAGCATTTT. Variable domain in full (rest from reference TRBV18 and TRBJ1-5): NAGVMQNPRHLVRRRGQEARLRCSPMKGHSHVYWYRQLPEEGLKFMVYLQKENIIDESGMPKERFSAEFPKEGPSILRIQQVVRGDSAAYFCASSQGQGGNQPQHFGDGTRLSIL.

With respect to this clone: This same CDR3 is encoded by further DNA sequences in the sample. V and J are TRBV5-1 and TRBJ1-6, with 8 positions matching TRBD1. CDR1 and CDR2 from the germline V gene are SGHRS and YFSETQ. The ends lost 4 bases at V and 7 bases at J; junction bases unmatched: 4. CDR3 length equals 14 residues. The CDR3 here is CASSPGQGNSPLHF. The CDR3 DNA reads TGCGCCAGCAGCCCCGGACAGGGCAATTCACCCCTCCACTTT.

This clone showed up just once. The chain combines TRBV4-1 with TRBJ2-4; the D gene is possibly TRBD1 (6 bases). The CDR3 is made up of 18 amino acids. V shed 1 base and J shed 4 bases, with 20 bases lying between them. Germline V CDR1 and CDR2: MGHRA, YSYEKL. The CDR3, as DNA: TGCGCCAGCAGCCAAGTGGTTGCCACCGGGACACGAAAAAACATTCAGTACTTC. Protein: CASSQVVATGTRKNIQYF.

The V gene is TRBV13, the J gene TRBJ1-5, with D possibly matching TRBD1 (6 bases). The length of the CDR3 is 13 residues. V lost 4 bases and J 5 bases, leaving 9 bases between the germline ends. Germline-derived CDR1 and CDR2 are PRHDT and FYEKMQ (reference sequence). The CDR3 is CASSSQGYQPQHF. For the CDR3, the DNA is TGTGCCAGCAGCTCACAGGGATATCAGCCCCAGCATTTT. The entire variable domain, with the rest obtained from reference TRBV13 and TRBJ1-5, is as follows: AAGVIQSPRHLIKEKRETATLKCYPIPRHDTVYWYQQGPGQDPQFLISFYEKMQSDKGSIPDRFSAQQFSDYHSELNMSSLELGDSALYFCASSSQGYQPQHFGDGTRLSIL.

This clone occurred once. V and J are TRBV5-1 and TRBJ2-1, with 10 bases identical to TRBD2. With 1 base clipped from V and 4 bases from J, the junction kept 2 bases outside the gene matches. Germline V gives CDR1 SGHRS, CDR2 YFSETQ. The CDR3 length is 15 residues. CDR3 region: CASSLTGLAYNEQFF. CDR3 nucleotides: TGCGCCAGCAGCTTGACGGGACTAGCGTACAATGAGCAGTTCTTC.

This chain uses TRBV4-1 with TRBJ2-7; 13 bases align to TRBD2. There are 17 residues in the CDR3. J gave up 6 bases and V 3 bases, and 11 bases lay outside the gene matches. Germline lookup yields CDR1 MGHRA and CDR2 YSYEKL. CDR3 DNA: TGCGCCAGCAGCCACCTGGACCTGGGACTAGCGGGGAGCGAGCAGTACTTC. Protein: CASSHLDLGLAGSEQYF.

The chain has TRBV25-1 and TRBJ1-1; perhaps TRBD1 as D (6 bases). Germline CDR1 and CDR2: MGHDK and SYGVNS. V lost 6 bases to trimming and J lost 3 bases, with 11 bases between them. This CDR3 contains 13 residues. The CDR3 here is CASRFEGDTEAFF. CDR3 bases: TGTGCCAGCAGGTTCGAGGGGGACACTGAAGCTTTCTTT.

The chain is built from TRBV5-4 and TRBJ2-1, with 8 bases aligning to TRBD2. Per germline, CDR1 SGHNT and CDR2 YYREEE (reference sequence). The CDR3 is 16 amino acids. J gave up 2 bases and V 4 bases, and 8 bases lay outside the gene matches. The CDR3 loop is CASSPNRGGTYNEQFF. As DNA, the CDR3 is TGTGCCAGCAGCCCCAACCGGGGGGGGACCTACAATGAGCAGTTCTTC.